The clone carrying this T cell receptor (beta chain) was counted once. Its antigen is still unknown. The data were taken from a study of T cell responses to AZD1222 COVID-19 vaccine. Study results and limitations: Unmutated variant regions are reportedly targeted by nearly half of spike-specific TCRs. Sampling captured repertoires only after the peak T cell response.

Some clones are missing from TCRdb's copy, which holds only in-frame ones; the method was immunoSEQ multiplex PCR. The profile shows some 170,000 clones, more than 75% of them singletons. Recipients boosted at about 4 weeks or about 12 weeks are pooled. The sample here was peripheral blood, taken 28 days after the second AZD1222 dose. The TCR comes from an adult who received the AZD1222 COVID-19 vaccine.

The CDR3 coding sequence is TGCAGCGTTCAGATTAACACTGAAGCTTTCTTT. This codes for CSVQINTEAFF. V gene TRBV29-1 combines with J gene TRBJ1-1; unclear D gene. V was trimmed by 5 bases and J by 2 bases, leaving 6 bases between them. This CDR3 is 11 amino acids long. Germline V gene sequence: CDR1 SQVTM, CDR2 ANQGSEA.